The rows below give T cell receptor beta chains drawn from one sample of a study of regulatory T cells in long-lasting Graves disease. TCRdb passed the multiplex PCR reads through MiXCR, listing each CDR3 protein once. The repertoire has 450,000 to 700,000 distinct CDR3 sequences, 13% of them found once; the top ten carry approximately 9.3%. These same records also appear under a second study, on T cells in Graves' hyperthyroidism and ophthalmopathy.

The starting material was peripheral blood mononuclear cells (PBMCs), obtained at new diagnosis, from a patient treated with antithyroid drugs. The source of these receptors is a man aged 25-45 years with Graves disease. CDR3s include the opening cysteine and the closing phenylalanine or tryptophan. A D gene is named only where the DNA matches it firmly. Clone size is not always given. Where it is, it says once, few, many or a class for expanded clones.

j_gene,d_gene,v_gene,abundance,CDR3aa,CDR3nt
TRBJ1-6,NA,TRBV12-5,few,CASGLDNYRVAPLHF,TGTGCTAGTGGTTTGGATAACTACCGGGTCGCACCCCTCCACTTT
TRBJ1-5,NA,TRBV19,few,CASSIATLVASHQPQHF,TGTGCCAGTAGTATAGCGACTCTGGTAGCCTCTCATCAGCCCCAGCATTTT
TRBJ1-3,TRBD1,TRBV3-1,NA,CASSLWSGTGGSRSGNTIYF,TGTGCCAGCAGCCTATGGTCCGGGACAGGGGGAAGCCGCTCTGGAAACACCATATATTTT
TRBJ2-3,NA,TRBV12-3/TRBV12-4,NA,CASSLAGGAVSTDTQYF,TGTGCCAGCAGTTTAGCGGGGGGGGCGGTTAGCACAGATACGCAGTATTTT
TRBJ2-7,NA,TRBV11-2,many,CASSPGLYASYEQYF,TGTGCCAGCAGCCCTGGACTGTATGCCTCCTACGAGCAGTACTTC
TRBJ2-7,TRBD2,TRBV10-3,many,CAITRSTTSGATYEQYF,TGTGCCATCACCCGATCTACGACTAGCGGGGCAACCTACGAGCAGTACTTC
TRBJ1-2,NA,TRBV29-1,few,CSVENVRAGYTF,TGCAGCGTTGAAAATGTCCGGGCGGGCTACACCTTC
TRBJ2-5,NA,TRBV5-1,many,CASKSDFQETQYF,TGCGCCAGCAAATCGGACTTCCAAGAGACCCAGTACTTC
TRBJ2-2,TRBD2,TRBV12-3/TRBV12-4,many,CASSLRVGSSGRTGELFF,TGTGCCAGCAGTTTAAGGGTTGGGTCTAGCGGGAGGACCGGGGAGCTGTTTTTT
TRBJ2-3,NA,TRBV24-1,NA,CATSDAGADTDTQYF,TGTGCCACCAGTGATGCCGGGGCCGACACAGATACGCAGTATTTT
TRBJ2-3,TRBD2,TRBV5-1,many,CASSSGELAGGHTQYF,TGCGCCAGCAGCTCGGGGGAACTAGCGGGAGGCCATACGCAGTATTTT
TRBJ2-1,NA,TRBV24-1,many,CATSRGDTNEQFF,TGTGCCACCAGCCGCGGTGACACCAATGAGCAGTTCTTC
TRBJ1-4,NA,TRBV6-5,many,CASSYSGAANEKLFF,TGTGCCAGCAGTTACTCAGGCGCAGCGAATGAAAAACTGTTTTTT
TRBJ2-1,TRBD2,TRBV3-1,many,CASSLGTSGRPDEQFF,TGTGCCAGCAGCCTAGGGACTAGCGGGAGGCCTGATGAGCAGTTCTTC
TRBJ2-1,TRBD2,TRBV7-9,NA,CASSYPGLAGPAYNEQFF,TGTGCCAGCAGCTATCCGGGACTAGCGGGACCGGCCTACAATGAGCAGTTCTTC
TRBJ2-1,TRBD1,TRBV5-5,NA,CASSLWGQEFF,TGTGCCAGCAGCTTGTGGGGACAGGAGTTCTTC
TRBJ2-3,TRBD2,TRBV5-4,many,CASSSGLATDTQYF,TGTGCCAGCAGTTCGGGACTAGCCACAGATACGCAGTATTTT
TRBJ2-7,NA,TRBV2,many,CASNAEPYEQYF,TGTGCCAGCAACGCCGAGCCCTACGAGCAGTACTTC
TRBJ2-2,TRBD1,TRBV2,many,CASSSDRGPGELFF,TGTGCCAGCAGTTCGGACAGGGGGCCTGGGGAGCTGTTTTTT
TRBJ2-7,TRBD2,TRBV7-9,many,CASSLGGTSGTASF,TGTGCCAGCAGCTTAGGGGGAACTAGCGGGACGGCTTCCTTC
TRBJ1-5,NA,TRBV19,NA,CASRAVGRGSNQPQHF,TGTGCCAGTAGGGCCGTGGGCAGGGGAAGTAATCAGCCCCAGCATTTT
TRBJ2-7,NA,TRBV7-2,NA,CASSLVTGLVSYEQYF,TGTGCCAGCAGCTTAGTGACCGGGCTTGTATCCTACGAGCAGTACTTC
TRBJ2-3,TRBD2,TRBV20-1,many,CSARVLGLAVGNTQYF,TGCAGTGCTAGAGTCCTGGGACTAGCGGTAGGGAATACGCAGTATTTT
TRBJ2-7,TRBD2,TRBV9,many,CASSSASGRNEQYF,TGTGCCAGCAGCTCAGCTAGCGGGAGGAACGAGCAGTACTTC
TRBJ2-5,NA,TRBV25-1,many,CASSPFRERETQYF,TGTGCCAGCAGTCCCTTTAGGGAACGGGAGACCCAGTACTTC
TRBJ2-1,NA,TRBV5-5,NA,CASSTRVTYNEQFF,TGTGCCAGCAGCACTAGAGTTACGTACAATGAGCAGTTCTTC
TRBJ1-5,TRBD1,TRBV20-1,NA,CSAGTGELQHF,TGCAGTGCCGGTACAGGGGAGCTCCAGCATTTT
TRBJ2-5,NA,TRBV12-3/TRBV12-4,many,CASSFGRDREETQYF,TGTGCCAGCAGTTTCGGGCGGGATAGGGAAGAGACCCAGTACTTC
TRBJ2-1,NA,TRBV12-3/TRBV12-4,many,CASTAIVTTTIDRQFF,TGTGCCAGCACCGCAATAGTGACGACAACGATTGATAGGCAGTTCTTC
TRBJ2-1,NA,TRBV3-1,few,CASSHSGASYNEQFF,TGTGCCAGCAGCCATTCGGGAGCCTCCTACAATGAGCAGTTCTTC
TRBJ2-3,NA,TRBV24-1,many,CATSVAGGAGVADTQYF,TGTGCCACCAGTGTCGCCGGTGGCGCAGGGGTAGCAGATACGCAGTATTTT
TRBJ2-1,NA,TRBV3-1,many,CASSQEWGSVGRYNEQFF,TGTGCCAGCAGCCAAGAGTGGGGTAGCGTAGGCCGCTACAATGAGCAGTTCTTC
TRBJ2-7,NA,TRBV15,few,CATSFDGGYEQYF,TGTGCCACCAGCTTTGACGGGGGCTACGAGCAGTACTTC
TRBJ2-5,TRBD1,TRBV24-1,NA,CATSEKGQGQETQYF,TGTGCCACCAGTGAAAAGGGACAGGGGCAAGAGACCCAGTACTTC
TRBJ2-1,TRBD2,TRBV18,many,CASSPPGLAGHEQFF,TGTGCCAGCTCACCACCTGGGCTAGCGGGACATGAGCAGTTCTTC
TRBJ1-3,TRBD1,TRBV9,many,CASSVEGQAGNTIYF,TGTGCCAGCAGCGTAGAGGGACAGGCTGGAAACACCATATATTTT
TRBJ2-7,NA,TRBV15,few,CATSRDALPGVAVASEQYF,TGTGCCACCAGCAGAGATGCCCTCCCGGGAGTAGCAGTTGCTAGCGAGCAGTACTTC
TRBJ1-5,NA,TRBV6-1,many,CASSEATRGGNQPQHF,TGTGCCAGCAGTGAAGCTACGAGGGGCGGGAATCAGCCCCAGCATTTT
TRBJ2-7,TRBD2,TRBV12-3/TRBV12-4,NA,CASSLFSGSHERYF,TGTGCCAGCAGTTTGTTTAGCGGGAGCCACGAGCGGTACTTC
TRBJ2-7,NA,TRBV15,few,CATSLRGDPPYEQYF,TGTGCCACCAGCCTTAGGGGGGACCCGCCCTACGAGCAGTACTTC
TRBJ2-1,NA,TRBV20-1,NA,CRPHFVSKFYSEQFF,TGCAGGCCGCACTTCGTAAGCAAATTCTACAGTGAGCAGTTCTTC
TRBJ1-2,NA,TRBV5-5,NA,CASSSLAGLNYGYTF,TGTGCCAGCAGCTCCCTGGCTGGACTTAACTATGGCTACACCTTC
TRBJ2-7,NA,TRBV13,once,CASSPIAAAYEQYF,TGTGCCAGCAGCCCGATAGCAGCCGCCTACGAGCAGTACTTC
TRBJ2-1,NA,TRBV7-9,many,CASSLVGTGSEYF,NA
TRBJ2-7,TRBD2,TRBV7-2,NA,CASSLQGLAGYEQYF,TGTGCCAGCAGCTTACAGGGACTAGCGGGCTACGAGCAGTACTTC
TRBJ2-1,NA,TRBV11-2,many,CASSFTGPVGGEQFF,TGTGCCAGCAGCTTCACGGGGCCCGTCGGTGGGGAGCAGTTCTTC
TRBJ2-1,NA,TRBV28,many,CASSLKAGGRRVGEQFF,TGTGCCAGCAGTTTAAAAGCGGGTGGGAGGAGGGTCGGTGAGCAGTTCTTC
TRBJ2-5,NA,TRBV12-3/TRBV12-4,many,CASTLRALETQYF,TGTGCCAGCACCCTCAGGGCGTTGGAGACCCAGTACTTC
TRBJ1-2,NA,TRBV7-2,few,CASSLRGRYYTF,TGTGCCAGCAGCTTAAGGGGCAGATACTACACCTTC
TRBJ2-1,TRBD2,TRBV3-1,many,CASSQGASGRPIYNEQFF,TGTGCCAGCAGCCAAGGAGCTAGCGGGAGACCCATCTACAATGAGCAGTTCTTC
TRBJ1-1,TRBD1,TRBV12-3/TRBV12-4,many,CASSLAGTATTEAFF,TGTGCCAGCAGTTTAGCTGGGACAGCCACAACTGAAGCTTTCTTT